This T cell receptor (beta chain) was observed in a study of T-cell memory formation after mild COVID-19 (dated by TCRdb to the early 2020s). Study-wide context: Most TCR sequence clusters were specific to one of the two donors. In two donors, T-cell clones that expanded and contracted after mild COVID-19 were followed by sequencing TCRalpha and TCRbeta repertoires longitudinally. Two young, previously healthy adult volunteers, one female and one male, were included in the cohort.

For this clonotype: Its binding antigen is unknown. The input lacks base qualities; no much larger clone sits a single base away.

PBMCs were isolated by Ficoll-Paque density gradient centrifugation. Its CDR3 holds 16 amino acids, cysteine through phenylalanine. Only the CDR3 DNA is retained, 48 bases long and in frame from the first base. At the junction V is shortened by 3 bases and J by 0 bases; bases outside the gene matches: 7. According to the germline V gene (reference sequence), CDR1 reads DFQATT and CDR2 reads SNEGSKA. The paper's findings and limits, for the study overall: Contracting CD4+ clones were found mainly in CM and EM memory subsets, while CD8+ clones were enriched in EMRA. The detection of some responding clones in pre-infection memory suggests that pre-existing cross-reactive memory T cells joined the SARS-CoV-2 response. The study included only two mild cases, and larger cohorts that include severe cases with pre-infection samples were judged to be necessary. SARS-CoV-2 specificity was not confirmed for the second-wave clones peaking on day 37. From day 15 to 85, contracting clones showed balanced CD4/CD8 phenotypes, whereas a second wave of clones that expanded from day 15 to 37 leaned towards CD4+.

Sequencing took place on an Illumina NovaSeq 6000. TCRalpha and TCRbeta cDNA libraries were built by 5'RACE with constant-segment primers, adding sample barcodes and unique molecular identifiers. Trizol reagent was used to extract RNA from every sample. Amplification of the libraries took two PCR steps, and the second step added a second sample barcode plus Illumina TruSeq adapters. Libraries were sequenced on an Illumina NovaSeq with 2 x 150 bp paired-end reads. Regarding the original processing steps: The reads were demultiplexed and collapsed into UMI-guided consensus sequences using migec v1.2.7. With mixcr v2.1.11, UMI consensuses were aligned to TRA and TRB V and J templates and assembled into clonotypes. A clonotype was counted as expanded or contracted only when both edgeR and NoisET called the clonotype significant, with the noise models trained on biological replicates. For edgeR calls, the thresholds were a false discovery rate-adjusted p below 0.01 and a log2 fold-change of 1. As an exploratory analysis of dynamics, PCA with hierarchical clustering was applied to max-normalized trajectories of the 1000 most abundant clonotypes. The CD4 or CD8 phenotype of responding clones was assigned using the separately sequenced CD4+ and CD8+ repertoires. In TCRdb, the public reads were trimmed at Q25 with fastp and aligned with MiXCR, with productive beta chains retained. All rows with the same CDR3 protein become a single entry with the most common DNA and genes. The authors' filters were not applied to this entry. The sample table shows roughly 370,000 distinct CDR3 sequences, and about a sixth are seen once. The top ten hold under 25% of the sample.

Sequencing input: PBMCs or a T cell subset sorted from them (not recorded which). Recombination connected TRBV20-1 to TRBJ2-7, with 11 bases matching TRBD2. This TCR was recovered from a man younger than 30 who had mild COVID-19 (a few samples of this study predate the infection). The sample titles of this study are shuffled in the database, so cell type and time point are left out; the donor was told from shared clones. The DNA reads as follows: TGCAGTGCTAGTATGTTACTAGCGGGGGCCTCCTACGAGCAGTACTTC. Its coded protein is CSASMLLAGASYEQYF.